A selection of T cell receptor beta chains follows, all from one sample in a study of OX40 agonist ivuxolimab in advanced cancers. The method was immunoSEQ multiplex PCR; TCRdb's version includes in-frame clones alone and lacks a portion of them. Altogether 68,000 or so clones are present, about 83% being singletons, with the ten largest covering over 1.3%. The sequences come from CD4+ or CD8+ T cells sorted from blood, collected in a trial of the OX40 agonist ivuxolimab. The origin of the receptors is an adult with an advanced solid tumor such as melanoma, head and neck, liver or kidney cancer. CDR3s leave out the opening cysteine and the closing phenylalanine or tryptophan. Fields, in order: V gene, CDR3 protein.

TRBV18 ASSPPLKDQPQH
TRBV6-1 ASSGILFSEQF
TRBV30 AWSAQKNQPQH
TRBV5-1 ASSLAGTERSGELF
TRBV6-1 ASRNLATTGELF
TRBV5-4 ASSYKTGTPNTEAF
TRBV28 ASRLTGTVQRETQY
TRBV4-2 ASSQDRRTGAEQY
TRBV29-1 SVAEGLSNQPQH
TRBV30 AWRTGRTDTQY